This TCR beta chain is drawn from a study of a mutant IDH1 vaccine in newly diagnosed glioma. Study-wide context: Vaccination of patients was performed eight times, in weeks 1, 3, 5, 7, 11, 15, 19 and 23. Vaccines began 4-6 weeks after radiotherapy alone, or with temozolomide cycles. Treated patients showed a male proportion of approximately 62%, a female proportion of about 40%, and a mean age of about 41 years.

Stated time point: week 23, last vaccination. Each vaccine dose was 300 ug of mutant IDH1 20-mer peptide, with topical imiquimod. This clone was counted between two and nine times. Its antigen remains unidentified. Sequenced by immunoSEQ multiplex PCR; TCRdb stores in-frame clones only, minus some. The sample lists some 31,000 clones; more than 70% were seen once. J gave up 0 bases and V 7 bases, and 2 bases lay outside the gene matches. The CDR3 is 12 residues long. The germline V gene encodes CDR1 GTSNPN and CDR2 SVGIG (reference sequence). This TCR derives from a woman aged 18-29 years with glioma. Sample: PBMCs, taken from a glioma patient whose treatment included an IDH1 peptide vaccine. V usage is TRBV30 and J usage is TRBJ1-1, with TRBD1 matching over 7 bases. CDR3 coding DNA: TGTGCCTTAGACAGGGTGAACACTGAAGCTTTCTTT. It encodes CALDRVNTEAFF.